This T cell receptor (beta chain) was documented in a study of OX40 agonist ivuxolimab in advanced cancers. The wider study: The study gave patients intravenous ivuxolimab at 0.01 to 10 mg/kg every 2 weeks. Treatment received earlier with anti-PD-1, anti-PD-L1 or anti-CTLA-4 agents was allowed, and 40% had some.

On this clone itself: Its cognate antigen is unknown.

Findings of the study overall: Both blood CD4+ and CD8+ T cells showed clonal growth by week 6 at 0.1 to 3.0 mg/kg.

Profiled with immunoSEQ multiplex PCR; TCRdb holds only in-frame clones, not every one. The table includes 35,000 to 45,000 clones, roughly 86% detected once. The germline V gene has CDR1 SGHRS and CDR2 YFSETQ. The V and J ends lost 1 base and 0 bases respectively, with 22 bases between them. CDR3 length equals 19 residues. The sampling schedule covered blood at baseline, cycle 4 day 1, and cycle 7 day 1. The rearrangement links TRBV5-1 to TRBJ1-2; TRBD1 is a possible D gene (6 bases). The origin of this receptor is an adult with an advanced solid tumor such as melanoma, head and neck, liver or kidney cancer. Sequenced here: CD4+ or CD8+ T cells sorted from blood, sampled in a trial of the OX40 agonist ivuxolimab. This CDR3 reads CASSLQADSYGPANYGYTF. In DNA, the CDR3 is TGCGCCAGCAGCTTGCAAGCGGACAGCTATGGCCCCGCTAACTATGGCTACACCTTC.